Listed here are 9 T cell receptor beta chains from one sample, sequenced in a study of blood T cells in healthy people across ages. A second about 7 to 11 cycle PCR used barcoded and J-beta primers. TCRdb fed the 5' RACE reads into MiXCR, producing one record per CDR3 protein. The table includes 540,000 or so distinct CDR3 sequences, 25% to 30% detected once. The specimen sequenced was blood. The receptor set was obtained from a woman aged 70-85 years in good health.

The genes are TRBV2 and TRBJ2-3; perhaps TRBD1 as D (6 bases). The germline CDR1 and CDR2 sequences are SNHLY and FYNNEI. The ends were cut back, 0 bases at V and 1 base at J, with 8 bases in the middle. The CDR3 has 15 residues. The CDR3: CASSEAGAGTDTQYF. The CDR3 bases are TGTGCCAGCAGTGAAGCGGGGGCCGGCACAGATACGCAGTATTTT.

This clonotype was detected only a few times. The V and J genes are TRBV7-6 and TRBJ1-1; D remains ambiguous. The CDR3 extends over 15 amino acids. CDR1 and CDR2 (germline): SGHVS, FNYEAQ. Trimming left V 6 bases short and J 1 base short, with 15 bases between. CDR3 sequence reads: CASSPDGRSNTEAFF. CDR3 DNA sequence: TGTGCCAGCAGTCCCGATGGCAGATCGAACACTGAAGCTTTCTTT.

With respect to this clonotype: Given a much more abundant clone one base away, this may be a read error. The CDR3 here is CASSPGSSGNAIYF. For the CDR3, the DNA is TGTGCCAGCAGTCCAGGTTCCTCTGGAAACGCCATATATTTT. V gene TRBV7-2 combines with J gene TRBJ1-3; D remains ambiguous. The CDR3 has 14 amino acids. Germline-derived CDR1 and CDR2 are SGHTA and FQGNSA. The full variable domain, with the rest looked up from reference TRBV7-2 and TRBJ1-3, is GAGVSQSPSNKVTEKGKDVELRCDPISGHTALYWYRQSLGQGLEFLIYFQGNSAPDKSGLPSDRFSAERTGGSVSTLTIQRTQQEDSAVYLCASSPGSSGNAIYFGEGSWLTVV.

This clonotype turned up a few times. CDR3 region: CASSSQGLGSSPLHF. The CDR3 coding sequence is TGTGCCAGCAGCTCCCAGGGGCTCGGGAGTTCACCCCTCCACTTT. This chain connects TRBV7-2 to TRBJ1-6; D is perhaps TRBD1 (6 bases). Germline V gene sequence: CDR1 SGHTA, CDR2 FQGNSA. The CDR3 runs to 15 residues. V lost 4 bases and J 9 bases, leaving 16 bases between the germline ends.

This sequence joins TRBV4-3 and TRBJ2-5; D call uncertain. The CDR3 is made up of 14 amino acids. V was pared by 1 base and J by 0 bases, with 6 bases between. Germline lookup yields CDR1 LGHNA and CDR2 YSLEER. Written as DNA, the CDR3 is TGCGCCAGCAGCCAAGTGCGATACCAAGAGACCCAGTACTTC. Translation gives CASSQVRYQETQYF.

Of note for this clonotype: Given a much more abundant clone one base away, this may be a read error. The CDR3 loop reads CASNPLGGVRTQYF. The CDR3, as DNA: TGTGCCAGCAACCCCCTAGGGGGGGTACGGACCCAGTACTTC. The rearrangement links TRBV7-2 to TRBJ2-5, with D possibly being TRBD2 (7 bases). V dropped 7 bases and J dropped 7 bases, with 19 bases sitting between them. The CDR3 has 14 amino acids. Germline V gene sequence: CDR1 SGHTA, CDR2 FQGNSA.

The chain combines TRBV4-2 with TRBJ2-1; 9 bases match TRBD2. The CDR3 is 15 amino acids. J was trimmed by 5 bases and V by 2 bases; bases with no gene match: 4. The germline V gene has CDR1 LGHNA and CDR2 YNFKEQ. In DNA form, the CDR3 reads TGTGCCAGCAGCCAAAAGGGACTAGCCGACAATGAGCAGTTCTTC. Amino acids: CASSQKGLADNEQFF.

This clonotype was found a few times. The gene calls are TRBV7-9 and TRBJ1-1; no clear D. Per the germline V gene, CDR1 is SEHNR and CDR2 is FQNEAQ (reference sequence). The ends were cut back, 2 bases at V and 0 bases at J, with 10 bases in the middle. This CDR3 is built from 15 residues. The CDR3 loop is CASSLRELMNTEAFF. CDR3 nucleotides: TGTGCCAGCAGCTTACGGGAACTGATGAACACTGAAGCTTTCTTT.

This clonotype came up a few times. V is TRBV5-1 and J is TRBJ1-1; no clear D gene. The CDR3 extends over 15 amino acids. V lost 0 bases to trimming and J lost 4 bases, with 13 bases between them. Germline V gives CDR1 SGHRS, CDR2 YFSETQ. CDR3 nucleotides: TGCGCCAGCAGCTTGGGTGGTCAGTTAGGCACTGAAGCTTTCTTT. Amino acids: CASSLGGQLGTEAFF. Full variable domain (missing parts from reference TRBV5-1 and TRBJ1-1): KAGVTQTPRYLIKTRGQQVTLSCSPISGHRSVSWYQQTPGQGLQFLFEYFSETQRNKGNFPGRFSGRQFSNSRSEMNVSTLELGDSALYLCASSLGGQLGTEAFFGQGTRLTVV.